The rows below give T cell receptor beta chains drawn from one sample of a study of blood T cell repertoires in COVID-19. Using immunoSEQ multiplex PCR, the repertoire was profiled, and TCRdb retains in-frame clones only, with some absent. The sample contains roughly 170,000 clones, 80% to 90% of which appear only once. The specimen was PBMCs or T cells enriched from blood (not recorded which). The receptors shown here come from a woman aged 45 to 65 in a cohort exposed to, infected with or recovered from COVID-19 (not recorded which). The CDR3 runs from the conserved cysteine through the conserved F or W. A D gene is named only where the DNA matches it firmly. For some rows the clone size is stated as once, few or many, or as a class when expanded; others skip it.

-	TRBV30	TRBJ2-7	-	TGTGCCTGGAGTCTAAACATTGTGGGGACTGGCCAGTACTTC	CAWSLNIVGTGQYF
TRBD1	TRBV18	TRBJ2-1	-	TGTGCCAGCTCACCAACCGGGACAGGGGTCAATGAGCAGTTCTTC	CASSPTGTGVNEQFF
TRBD1	TRBV28	TRBJ1-3	-	TGTGCCAGCAGCCCAGGACAGGGCGGGGGAAACACCATATATTTT	CASSPGQGGGNTIYF
-	TRBV19	TRBJ2-5	once	TGTGCCAGTAGTATATCTTCAGGACAAGAGACCCAGTACTTC	CASSISSGQETQYF
-	TRBV9	TRBJ1-1	-	TGTGCCAGCAGCGGGCAAGGGGCTGAAGCTTTCTTT	CASSGQGAEAFF
TRBD2	TRBV7-2	TRBJ2-5	-	TGTGCCAGCAGCCTAGGACTAGCGGGAGGGGGAGAGACCCAGTACTTC	CASSLGLAGGGETQYF
TRBD1	TRBV7-2	TRBJ1-1	-	TGTGCCAGCAGCGCCCCACAGGGGGTAGGCACTGAAGCTTTCTTT	CASSAPQGVGTEAFF
TRBD1	TRBV28	TRBJ1-5	-	TGTGCCAGCAGCCCCCGACAGGGAACTAATCAGCCCCAGCATTTT	CASSPRQGTNQPQHF
TRBD2	TRBV3-1/TRBV3-2	TRBJ2-6	-	TGTGCCAGCAGCCAAGGACAGGGAGGACCTAGCGGGACTGGGGCCAACGTCCTGACTTTC	CASSQGQGGPSGTGANVLTF
-	TRBV3-1/TRBV3-2	TRBJ2-1	-	TGTGCCAGCAGCTTAAGGGGTTTCGATGAGCAGTTCTTC	CASSLRGFDEQFF
TRBD1	TRBV6-5	TRBJ2-1	-	TGTGCCAGTAAAACCGGGACAGGACTCAATGAGCAGTTCTTC	CASKTGTGLNEQFF
TRBD2	TRBV3-1/TRBV3-2	TRBJ2-1	-	TGTGCCAGCAGCCTTAGCGGGAGGAATGAGCAGTTCTTC	CASSLSGRNEQFF
-	TRBV28	TRBJ2-1	-	TGTGCCAGCAGGGGAGGTTTTGCTAACAATGAGCAGTTCTTC	CASRGGFANNEQFF
-	TRBV6-5	TRBJ2-7	-	TGTGCCAGCAGTTACATTGCGGCTCACGAGCAGTACTTC	CASSYIAAHEQYF
TRBD1	TRBV19	TRBJ2-2	-	TGTGCCAGTAGTAGCACAGGGGGGTTCACCGGGGAGCTGTTTTTT	CASSSTGGFTGELFF
TRBD1	TRBV28	TRBJ1-3	-	TGTGCCAGCAGCACCGCTATATCGACCACGCGACAGGGCAGCTCTGGAAACACCATATATTTT	CASSTAISTTRQGSSGNTIYF
TRBD1	TRBV5-1	TRBJ2-7	-	TGCGCCAGCAGCTTGGCGGCAGGGGGTTCTTTGGCCGTCTACGAGCAGTACTTC	CASSLAAGGSLAVYEQYF
TRBD1	TRBV3-1/TRBV3-2	TRBJ1-1	few	TGTGCCAGCAGGGAGGGACAGGGGCACACTGAAGCTTTCTTT	CASREGQGHTEAFF
-	TRBV2	TRBJ1-4	-	TGTGCCAGCAGTGGCCGACAAAATGAAAAACTGTTTTTT	CASSGRQNEKLFF
TRBD2	TRBV5-1	TRBJ2-1	-	TGCGCCAGCAGCATGGTAGCGGGAGGCCGTTATGAGCAGTTCTTC	CASSMVAGGRYEQFF
TRBD1	TRBV6-5	TRBJ2-2	-	TGTGCCAGCAGACCGGACAGGGGGCAAAGCGGGGAGCTGTTTTTT	CASRPDRGQSGELFF
-	TRBV6-5	TRBJ1-2	once	TGTGCCAGCAGATCCTTCGGCTATGGCTACACCTTC	CASRSFGYGYTF
-	TRBV10-3	TRBJ1-2	-	TGTGCCATCAGTGAGTCAGGACTCCCTAACTATGGCTACACCTTC	CAISESGLPNYGYTF
-	TRBV28	TRBJ2-2	-	TGTGCCAGCAGTTTATTACAGGCGACGAACACCGGGGAGCTGTTTTTT	CASSLLQATNTGELFF
-	TRBV2	TRBJ1-6	-	TGTGCCAGCAGTGATGAATACGGGAATAATTCACCCCTCCACTTT	CASSDEYGNNSPLHF
-	TRBV12-3/TRBV12-4	TRBJ2-1	-	TGTGCCAGCAGCCCCAGCTCCTACAATGAGCAGTTCTTC	CASSPSSYNEQFF
TRBD1	TRBV7-9	TRBJ2-6	-	TGTGCCAGCAGCTCAAACCAGGGGGCACACTCTGGGGCCAACGTCCTGACTTTC	CASSSNQGAHSGANVLTF